Below are 27 T cell receptor beta chains sequenced from a single sample in a study of T cells in tuberculosis (dated by TCRdb to 2017 to 2018). Receptor amplification or capture employed the immunoSEQ multiplex PCR assay. This immuneACCESS table, as held by TCRdb, lists in-frame sequences with V and J called but not all clones. Of the missing ones, under half trace to an unresolved V gene in checked studies; the others have no known cause. The sample table records about 35,000 clones; approximately 94% of these occur just once. Clones ranked in the top ten supply about an eighth of the sample. The sample's time point label is to be understood as: new active TB diagnosis, blood taken before or within 7 days of starting treatment. The source was PBMCs, collected at tuberculosis diagnosis. All receptors derive from an adult with tuberculosis.

This clone has only one observation. The CDR3 loop reads CASSVAPSDTQYF. CDR3 DNA sequence: TGTGCCAGCAGCGTAGCCCCCTCAGATACGCAGTATTTT. V usage is TRBV9 and J usage is TRBJ2-3; D is unresolved. V was clipped by 0 bases and J by 4 bases, with 6 bases between them. The CDR3 totals 13 residues. Germline lookup yields CDR1 SGDLS and CDR2 YYNGEE.

The rearrangement joins TRBV6-5 to TRBJ1-1; 8 nucleotides match TRBD1. From germline, CDR1 is MNHEY and CDR2 SVGAGI. With V trimmed by 6 bases and J by 5 bases, 5 bases remained unmatched. The CDR3 sequence is 13 residues long. CDR3 bases: TGTGCCAGCAGGTGGACAGGGTCGACTGAAGCTTTCTTT. The encoded protein is CASRWTGSTEAFF.

This chain joins TRBV6-1 and TRBJ1-1; tentatively, D is TRBD1 (6 bases). Trimming left V 8 bases short and J 0 bases short, with 16 bases between. The CDR3 covers 15 residues. Per the germline V gene, CDR1 is MNHNS and CDR2 is SASEGT. In nucleotides, the CDR3 is TGTGCCAGCCTGTACAGGGAAGAACTGAACACTGAAGCTTTCTTT. Its protein is CASLYREELNTEAFF.

J is TRBJ2-1 and V is TRBV5-1; TRBD2 aligns across 12 bases. Germline-derived CDR1 and CDR2 are SGHRS and YFSETQ. This CDR3 region has 15 residues. With V trimmed by 4 bases and J by 6 bases, 5 bases remained unmatched. The chain's CDR3 is CASSPSTSGGNEQFF. The CDR3 region has the DNA TGCGCCAGCAGCCCCTCGACTAGCGGGGGCAATGAGCAGTTCTTC.

This clone was counted a single time. The chain joins TRBV4-2 to TRBJ2-7; 10 bases map to TRBD2. Trimming removed 3 bases from V and 3 bases from J; junction bases left unmatched: 5. The CDR3 is 15 residues long. Germline V lookup: CDR1 LGHNA, CDR2 YNFKEQ. The CDR3 bases are TGTGCCAGCAGCCACGCCGGGACTAGCGACTACGAGCAGTACTTC. Protein product: CASSHAGTSDYEQYF.

The chain couples TRBV19 to TRBJ1-1; D call uncertain. Per germline, CDR1 LNHDA and CDR2 SQIVND (reference sequence). The CDR3 is 17 residues long. Trimming took off 0 bases at V and 2 bases at J, with 16 bases between the two ends. The CDR3 DNA follows: TGTGCCAGTAGTATAGATCCTATTGAAGCCATAAACACTGAAGCTTTCTTT. Amino acids: CASSIDPIEAINTEAFF.

The V gene is TRBV5-1, the J gene TRBJ1-1; D is ambiguous. The CDR3 has 14 amino acids. Germline CDR1 is SGHRS and CDR2 is YFSETQ. The germline V and J ends were trimmed by 7 bases and 0 bases, with 13 bases remaining between them. CDR3 protein: CASSIEGLNTEAFF. CDR3 nucleotides: TGCGCCAGCTCAATAGAGGGATTGAACACTGAAGCTTTCTTT.

The V and J genes are TRBV6-5 and TRBJ2-1; TRBD1 matches at 11 bases. Trimming took 6 bases from V and 5 from J; bases not matched to a gene: 6. The CDR3 sequence is 15 residues long. Germline V lookup: CDR1 MNHEY, CDR2 SVGAGI. CDR3 amino acids: CASRRTGGADNEQFF. CDR3 nucleotides: TGTGCCAGCAGGCGGACAGGGGGCGCCGACAATGAGCAGTTCTTC.

This clone appeared a single time. This chain connects TRBV7-2 to TRBJ2-3; 15 positions agree with TRBD2. This CDR3 region has 17 residues. Germline trimming cut 8 bases from V and 8 bases from J; bases unmatched to any gene: 14. Per the germline V gene, CDR1 is SGHTA and CDR2 is FQGNSA. The CDR3 spells CASGTRTGLAGGRTQYF. For the CDR3, the DNA is TGTGCCAGCGGGACCCGAACCGGACTAGCGGGAGGGCGTACGCAGTATTTT.

This rearrangement joins TRBV7-9 to TRBJ1-2; 7 bases align to TRBD1. J was trimmed by 3 bases and V by 4 bases; bases with no gene match: 8. Germline V gives CDR1 SEHNR, CDR2 FQNEAQ (reference sequence). There are 15 residues in the CDR3. CDR3 protein: CASSSIDRVHYGYTF. As DNA, the CDR3 is TGTGCCAGCAGCTCTATAGACAGGGTCCACTATGGCTACACCTTC.

The V call is TRBV7-3, the J call TRBJ2-6; 10 bases fit TRBD1. Germline trimming cut 6 bases from V and 0 bases from J; bases unmatched to any gene: 17. The CDR3 length is 21 residues. Germline CDR1 and CDR2: SGHTA and FQGTGA. The CDR3 reads CASSRLGPTGGAGSGANVLTF. CDR3 sequence (DNA): TGTGCCAGCAGTCGTTTAGGCCCGACAGGGGGCGCGGGCTCTGGGGCCAACGTCCTGACTTTC.

The V and J genes are TRBV7-2 and TRBJ1-3, with a possible D match to TRBD1 (5 bases). V lost 1 base and J 0 bases, leaving 10 bases between the germline ends. Germline V CDR1 and CDR2: SGHTA, FQGNSA. This CDR3 is 16 amino acids long. CDR3 in DNA: TGTGCCAGCAGCTTAGGACAGACCAGCTCTGGAAACACCATATATTTT. Its protein is CASSLGQTSSGNTIYF.

The chain recombines TRBV9 with TRBJ1-2; 7 bases are a match to TRBD1. Germline V CDR1 and CDR2: SGDLS, YYNGEE. V shed 3 bases, J shed 6 bases, and the junction held 11 bases outside the gene matches. This CDR3 is 15 amino acids long. The CDR3 here is CASSADRDLSHGYTF. In nucleotides, the CDR3 is TGTGCCAGCAGCGCTGACAGGGATTTGTCTCATGGCTACACCTTC.

V gene TRBV6-5 combines with J gene TRBJ1-1, with TRBD1 matching 8 bases. The CDR3 sequence is 14 residues long. After removal of 5 bases from V and 3 bases from J, the junction contained 5 bases not matched to a gene. Germline CDR1 reads MNHEY; CDR2 reads SVGAGI. The CDR3 nucleotides are TGTGCCAGCAGTCAAAACAGGGGGTACACTGAAGCTTTCTTT. Protein sequence: CASSQNRGYTEAFF.

The chain is built from TRBV27 and TRBJ2-1; D may be TRBD1 (5 bases). V was cut by 0 bases and J by 2 bases, with 17 bases left in between. CDR3 length: 18 residues. CDR1 is MNHEY, CDR2 SMNVEV, per germline (reference sequence). CDR3: CASSLSYLRGRTYNEQFF. CDR3 in DNA: TGTGCCAGCAGTTTATCATATTTAAGGGGTAGAACCTACAATGAGCAGTTCTTC.

CDR3: CASSLAGGSNEQFF. The CDR3 DNA reads TGTGCCAGCAGTCTAGCGGGAGGCTCCAATGAGCAGTTCTTC. The chain combines TRBV25-1 with TRBJ2-1; TRBD2 aligns across 11 bases. Trimming at V came to 5 bases and at J to 6 bases, leaving 3 bases not matched to a gene. This CDR3 has 14 amino acids. CDR1 MGHDK and CDR2 SYGVNS come from the germline V gene.

CDR3 DNA: TGTGCCAGCTCACCCGGGGGGGATCAGCCCCAGCATTTT. Translated: CASSPGGDQPQHF. The chain couples TRBV18 to TRBJ1-5; a weak D match, TRBD1 (5 bases). V lost 3 bases and J 5 bases, leaving 8 bases between the germline ends. The germline gives CDR1 KGHSH, CDR2 LQKENI. CDR3 length equals 13 residues.

This chain uses TRBV6-1 with TRBJ2-7, with D perhaps matching TRBD2 (5 bases). The V end was cut by 2 bases, the J end by 0 bases, with 14 bases between. The CDR3 is made up of 16 amino acids. Per the germline V gene, CDR1 is MNHNS and CDR2 is SASEGT. CDR3 loop: CASSEMPAGSSYEQYF. DNA for the CDR3: TGTGCCAGCAGTGAAATGCCGGCGGGTAGCTCCTACGAGCAGTACTTC.

The V gene is TRBV2, the J gene TRBJ2-3, with TRBD2 matching over 8 bases. J gave up 4 bases and V 6 bases, and 9 bases lay outside the gene matches. There are 15 residues in the CDR3. CDR1 and CDR2 (germline): SNHLY, FYNNEI. Here the CDR3 DNA reads TGTGCCAGCAGGCCTAGCGGGTCTGGGGCAGATACGCAGTATTTT. Residues: CASRPSGSGADTQYF. Filled out from reference TRBV2 and TRBJ2-3, the complete variable domain reads EPEVTQTPSHQVTQMGQEVILRCVPISNHLYFYWYRQILGQKVEFLVSFYNNEISEKSEIFDDQFSVERPDGSNFTLKIRSTKLEDSAMYFCASRPSGSGADTQYFGPGTRLTVL.

The rearrangement joins TRBV29-1 to TRBJ1-1; a weak D match, TRBD1 (6 bases). CDR3 size: 13 residues. Germline V lookup: CDR1 SQVTM, CDR2 ANQGSEA. Trimming removed 4 bases from V and 1 base from J, with 10 bases in between. The CDR3 reads CSVVQGPNTEAFF. The CDR3 region has the DNA TGCAGCGTTGTACAGGGCCCGAACACTGAAGCTTTCTTT.

A single count supports this clone. J is TRBJ2-7 and V is TRBV4-1; a possible D gene is TRBD2 (6 bases). Germline CDR1 is MGHRA and CDR2 is YSYEKL. The ends were cut back, 3 bases at V and 5 bases at J, with 17 bases in the middle. This CDR3 has 15 residues. The CDR3 here is CASSQGGLGVDEQYF. The DNA for the CDR3 is TGCGCCAGCAGCCAGGGGGGACTCGGGGTCGACGAGCAGTACTTC.

The chain joins TRBV30 to TRBJ1-1; D gene ambiguous. The CDR3 is made up of 12 amino acids. Germline lookup yields CDR1 GTSNPN and CDR2 SVGIG (reference sequence). Between the trimmed V and J ends, which lost 0 bases and 0 bases, there was a span of 2 bases. The CDR3 DNA follows: TGTGCCTGGAGTGTCATGAACACTGAAGCTTTCTTT. This translates into CAWSVMNTEAFF. Variable domain in full (rest from reference TRBV30 and TRBJ1-1): SQTIHQWPATLVQPVGSPLSLECTVEGTSNPNLYWYRQAAGRGLQLLFYSVGIGQISSEVPQNLSASRPQDRQFILSSKKLLLSDSGFYLCAWSVMNTEAFFGQGTRLTVV.

The chain uses TRBV4-1 and TRBJ1-2, with TRBD1 as a possible D gene (6 bases). Trimming took off 2 bases at V and 7 bases at J, with 20 bases between the two ends. The CDR3 extends over 16 amino acids. Germline loops: CDR1 MGHRA, CDR2 YSYEKL. The CDR3 spells CASSQPLAGAMGGYTF. The CDR3 DNA is TGCGCCAGCAGCCAACCCCTGGCAGGGGCTATGGGTGGCTACACCTTC.

CDR3 region: CASSAETGLGSYNEQFF. CDR3 in DNA: TGTGCCAGCAGTGCGGAGACCGGACTTGGCTCCTACAATGAGCAGTTCTTC. The V and J genes are TRBV6-1 and TRBJ2-1; a possible D gene is TRBD2 (5 bases). This CDR3 has 17 amino acids. V gave up 4 bases and J gave up 0 bases, with 16 bases separating them. CDR1 and CDR2 (germline): MNHNS, SASEGT.

This clone has only one observation. The chain carries TRBV18 and TRBJ2-3; 8 nucleotides align to TRBD1. This CDR3 comprises 15 residues. In germline, CDR1 is KGHSH, CDR2 LQKENI. With V trimmed by 6 bases and J by 6 bases, 11 bases remained unmatched. CDR3 amino acids: CASSNLGTGVDTQYF. For the CDR3, the DNA is TGTGCCAGCTCCAATTTAGGGACAGGAGTGGATACGCAGTATTTT.

The chain carries TRBV5-6 and TRBJ2-7; tentative D call: TRBD1 (5 bases). The germline V gene has CDR1 SGHDT and CDR2 YYEEEE. This CDR3 region has 12 residues. Trimming removed 3 bases from V and 2 bases from J, with 6 bases in between. CDR3 coding DNA: TGTGCCAGCAGCTCGGACACCTACGAGCAGTACTTC. This encodes CASSSDTYEQYF.

This clone was found once. The chain recombines TRBV7-8 with TRBJ2-7; D gene uncertain. Trimming took 4 bases from V and 2 from J, leaving 3 bases between them. CDR3 length: 11 amino acids. CDR1 is SGHVS and CDR2 is FQNEAQ in the germline V gene. CDR3 sequence: CASSYTYEQYF. Here the CDR3 DNA reads TGTGCCAGCAGCTACACCTACGAGCAGTACTTC. The full variable domain, with the rest looked up from reference TRBV7-8 and TRBJ2-7, is GAGVSQSPRYKVAKRGQDVALRCDPISGHVSLFWYQQALGQGPEFLTYFQNEAQLDKSGLPSDRFFAERPEGSVSTLKIQRTQQEDSAVYLCASSYTYEQYFGPGTRLTVT.